The source of this T cell receptor (beta chain) is a study of T-cell memory formation after mild COVID-19. Constant-segment primers and 5'RACE yielded cDNA libraries for TCR alpha and TCR beta, each carrying sample barcodes and UMIs. One entry per CDR3 protein, called by TCRdb with MiXCR from the 5' RACE reads. The sample holds 200,000 to 250,000 distinct CDR3 sequences, 7.5% to 10% seen once. This CDR3 spans 17 amino acids. The germline CDR1 and CDR2 sequences are SEHNR and FQNEAQ (reference sequence). J lost 5 bases, V lost 5 bases, and 13 bases had no gene match. The chain recombines TRBV7-9 with TRBJ2-1; TRBD1 aligns across 9 bases. The sequencing input was PBMCs or a T cell subset sorted from them (not recorded which). This sequence was found in a man aged 18 to 30 who had mild COVID-19 (a few samples of this study predate the infection). Cell type and time point are not known. The CDR3 loop is CASSRRTGAPDDNEQFF. CDR3 bases: TGTGCCAGCAGCCGTCGGACAGGGGCACCCGACGACAATGAGCAGTTCTTC.